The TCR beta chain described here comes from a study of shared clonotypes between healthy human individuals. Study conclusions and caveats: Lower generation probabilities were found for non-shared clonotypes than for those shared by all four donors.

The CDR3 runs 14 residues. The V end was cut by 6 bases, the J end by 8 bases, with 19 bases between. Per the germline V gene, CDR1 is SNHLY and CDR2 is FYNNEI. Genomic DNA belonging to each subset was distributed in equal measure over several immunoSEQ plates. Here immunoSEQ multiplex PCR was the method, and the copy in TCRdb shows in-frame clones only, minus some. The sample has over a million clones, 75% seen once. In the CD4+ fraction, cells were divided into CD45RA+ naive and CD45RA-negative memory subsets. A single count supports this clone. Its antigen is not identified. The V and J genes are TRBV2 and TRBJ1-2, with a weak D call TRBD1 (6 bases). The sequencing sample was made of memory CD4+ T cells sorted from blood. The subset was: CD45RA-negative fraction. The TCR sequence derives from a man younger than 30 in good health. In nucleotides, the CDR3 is TGTGCCAGCAGGAGATCGGTGACAGGTATGGGCTACACCTTC. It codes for CASRRSVTGMGYTF.